This TCR beta chain was retrieved from a study of regulatory T cells in long-lasting Graves disease. The time point: newly diagnosed GD, antithyroid drugs for less than 3 months. The authors made the TCR library using RNA they extracted from PBMCs. CDR1 MNHNS and CDR2 SASEGT come from the germline V gene. The CDR3 is 13 amino acids. V lost 8 bases to trimming and J lost 7 bases, with 12 bases between them. Arm-PCR with iRepertoire HTBI primers amplified the CDR3 regions for these TCR beta libraries. TCRdb re-called the multiplex PCR reads through MiXCR, storing one row per CDR3 protein. Of more than 400,000 distinct CDR3 sequences detected, around 15% appear once; the ten largest clones hold less than 15%. These data also formed part of another study, on T cells in Graves' hyperthyroidism and ophthalmopathy. From that report: It was uncontrolled infection, other autoimmune disease, pregnancy or lactation that excluded patients.

This chain connects TRBV6-1 to TRBJ1-6; D gene unclear. The TCR was taken from a middle-aged man with Graves disease. This sample comprised peripheral blood mononuclear cells (PBMCs), obtained at new diagnosis, from a patient treated with antithyroid drugs. CDR3 residues: CASYNSQNSPLHF. The CDR3 DNA follows: TGTGCCAGCTATAACAGCCAGAATTCACCCCTCCACTTT.